This T cell receptor (beta chain) was profiled in a study of shared clonotypes between healthy human individuals. Libraries were prepared by immunoSEQ multiplex PCR; TCRdb keeps only in-frame clonotypes and omits some of them. This sample carries hundreds of thousands of clones, about 85% of them seen once, and the ten largest clones take 13%. About this clone itself: The same CDR3 is also encoded by other DNA sequences in this sample.

The germline CDR1 and CDR2 sequences are SNHLY and FYNNEI. There are 14 residues in the CDR3. J was trimmed by 6 bases and V by 4 bases; bases with no gene match: 5. Healthy HIV-negative adults without recent acute infections or vaccinations served as donors. Sequencing was performed on PBMCs. This rearrangement joins TRBV2 to TRBJ2-1; 8 nucleotides align to TRBD2. The receptor was derived from a woman aged 40 to 50 in good health. Some clones in this sample may be carry-over from other donors' samples. The DNA for the CDR3 is TGTGCCAGCAGTGTTGAGCGGGAGAGCAATGAGCAGTTCTTC. It codes for CASSVERESNEQFF.